The 15 T cell receptor beta chains presented below share a single source sample, sequenced in a study of blood T cell repertoires in COVID-19. Assay: immunoSEQ multiplex PCR; the TCRdb copy retains only in-frame clones and omits some. Of roughly 180,000 clones listed, 79% are singletons. The specimen sequenced was peripheral blood. The receptors were sampled from a woman aged 60-75 years with COVID-19, enrolled during active disease.

The chain has TRBV28 and TRBJ1-1, with D perhaps matching TRBD1 (6 bases). Germline V gives CDR1 MDHEN, CDR2 SYDVKM. V gave up 6 bases and J gave up 3 bases, with 20 bases separating them. The CDR3 consists of 16 residues. The CDR3 reads CASSIRLMQGHTEAFF. Here the CDR3 DNA reads TGTGCCAGCAGCATCAGGTTAATGCAGGGGCACACTGAAGCTTTCTTT.

This clone was seen once. The chain combines TRBV3-1 (or the pseudogene TRBV3-2) with TRBJ1-3, with unresolved D. In germline, CDR1 is LGHDT, CDR2 YNNKEL (reference sequence). The CDR3 has 17 residues. V was cut by 1 base and J by 5 bases, with 18 bases left in between. The CDR3 region is CASSQGGMAGPRNTIYF. The CDR3 bases are TGTGCCAGCAGCCAAGGTGGGATGGCGGGCCCCAGAAACACCATATATTTT.

This clone was picked up a small number of times. The rearrangement uses TRBV5-1 and TRBJ1-6, with D tentatively TRBD1 (6 bases). Germline CDR1 SGHRS, CDR2 YFSETQ. Trimming took 2 bases from V and 8 from J, leaving 11 bases between them. There are 14 residues in the CDR3. The CDR3, as DNA: TGCGCCAGCAGCTTTGGGACAAAGGATTCACCCCTCCACTTT. Protein: CASSFGTKDSPLHF.

The V and J genes are TRBV5-1 and TRBJ1-2; 8 positions agree with TRBD1. V shed 4 bases, J shed 6 bases, and the junction held 5 bases outside the gene matches. The V gene's germline CDR1 is SGHRS and CDR2 YFSETQ. CDR3 size: 13 residues. CDR3: CASSTGQGHGYTF. Here the CDR3 DNA reads TGCGCCAGCAGCACCGGACAGGGCCATGGCTACACCTTC.

V is TRBV28 and J is TRBJ2-4; TRBD1 agrees at 8 bases. The ends lost 6 bases at V and 0 bases at J; junction bases unmatched: 10. The germline CDR1 and CDR2 sequences are MDHEN and SYDVKM. The CDR3 has 17 residues. In DNA form, the CDR3 reads TGTGCCAGCAGCCTTACCCGGACAGGGATAGCCAAAAACATTCAGTACTTC. The encoded protein is CASSLTRTGIAKNIQYF.

J is TRBJ1-1 and V is TRBV29-1, with D maybe TRBD1 (5 bases). This CDR3 has 13 amino acids. Deletions cut 7 bases from V and 0 bases from J, with 12 bases between. Germline V gene lookup returns CDR1 SQVTM and CDR2 ANQGSEA. The CDR3 DNA is TGCAGCGCTGTGGGGGGAATGAACACTGAAGCTTTCTTT. Translated: CSAVGGMNTEAFF.

This clone was observed once. The rearrangement uses TRBV18 and TRBJ2-2; 7 positions match TRBD1. V was pared by 0 bases and J by 4 bases, with 2 bases of the junction left unmatched. Germline CDR1 reads KGHSH; CDR2 reads LQKENI. The CDR3 runs to 15 residues. CDR3 coding DNA: TGTGCCAGCTCACCACCCGACAGGGCCACCGGGGAGCTGTTTTTT. Its protein product is CASSPPDRATGELFF.

CDR3 loop: CAISASRGNQPQHF. In nucleotides, the CDR3 is TGTGCCATCAGTGCATCGAGGGGCAATCAGCCCCAGCATTTT. The V call is TRBV10-3, the J call TRBJ1-5; no reliable D call. The CDR3 runs 14 residues. CDR1 and CDR2 from the germline V gene are ENHRY and SYGVKD. With 4 bases removed from V and 2 bases from J, the gap between germline ends came to 9 bases.

This sequence joins TRBV28 and TRBJ1-1; possibly TRBD1 for D (5 bases). V was shortened by 3 bases and J by 0 bases, with 8 bases between the two germline ends. CDR1 and CDR2 from the germline V gene are MDHEN and SYDVKM. CDR3 size: 14 residues. CDR3 nucleotide sequence: TGTGCCAGCAGTTTTCAGGGCTTGAACACTGAAGCTTTCTTT. Translated, it gives CASSFQGLNTEAFF.

The rearrangement uses TRBV25-1 and TRBJ2-7; TRBD1 matches 11 bases. Germline V lookup: CDR1 MGHDK, CDR2 SYGVNS. V was clipped by 5 bases and J by 7 bases; unmatched bases: 10. This CDR3 region has 15 residues. The CDR3 loop reads CASSPRTGGAGEQYF. The DNA for the CDR3 is TGTGCCAGCAGTCCACGGACAGGGGGCGCGGGGGAGCAGTACTTC.

In nucleotides, the CDR3 is TGCGCCAGCAGCCCTAAGTGGGGGCAGGTAACTGAAGCTTTCTTT. It yields the protein CASSPKWGQVTEAFF. The chain employs TRBV5-1 and TRBJ1-1; maybe TRBD1 (6 bases). There are 15 residues in the CDR3. The germline CDR1 and CDR2 sequences are SGHRS and YFSETQ. Deletions cut 4 bases from V and 5 bases from J, with 18 bases between.

The chain carries TRBV30 and TRBJ1-1, with a tentative D call TRBD1 (5 bases). This CDR3 has 12 amino acids. Per the germline V gene, CDR1 is GTSNPN and CDR2 is SVGIG (reference sequence). Trimming took 3 bases from V and 9 from J, leaving 14 bases between them. Written as DNA, the CDR3 is TGTGCCTGGAGGAAGGGGACTTTAAAAGCTTTCTTT. Protein: CAWRKGTLKAFF.

V and J are TRBV6-1 and TRBJ2-7; 11 bases agree with TRBD2. Trimming at V came to 2 bases and at J to 4 bases, leaving 10 bases not matched to a gene. Germline V gene sequence: CDR1 MNHNS, CDR2 SASEGT. The CDR3 contains 17 residues. The CDR3 nucleotides read TGTGCCAGCAGTGAAAATATCCTGACTAGCGGGGCTTACGAGCAGTACGTC. It specifies CASSENILTSGAYEQYV.

Regarding this clone: This sample includes further DNA sequences coding for the same CDR3. This chain uses TRBV5-1 with TRBJ2-3; TRBD2 aligns across 10 bases. Losses at the gene ends were 0 bases for V and 1 base for J; bases not matched to a gene: 2. From germline, CDR1 is SGHRS and CDR2 YFSETQ. The CDR3 spans 16 residues. The CDR3 sequence: CASSLGLAGGTDTQYF. The DNA of the CDR3 is TGCGCCAGCAGCTTGGGCCTAGCGGGAGGCACAGATACGCAGTATTTT.

The rearrangement joins TRBV7-2 to TRBJ1-3, with a weak D call TRBD1 (6 bases). Germline loops: CDR1 SGHTA, CDR2 FQGNSA. V gave up 0 bases and J gave up 6 bases, with 12 bases separating them. The CDR3 length is 15 residues. The CDR3 DNA reads as TGTGCCAGCAGCTTAGCCGGGGGGCCGCAAAACACCATATATTTT. Translation gives CASSLAGGPQNTIYF.